Sequencing of this TCR beta chain was carried out in a study of blood T cells in healthy people across ages. The second PCR ran about 6 to 12 cycles with a sample-barcoded 5' primer and J-beta primers. TCRdb re-called the 5' RACE reads with MiXCR, one entry per CDR3 protein. The repertoire consists of over 1,500,000 distinct CDR3 sequences, with 30% to 40% occurring once and the leading ten covering under 25%. Trimming stripped 0 bases from V and 4 bases from J, with 10 bases between. CDR1 SQVTM and CDR2 ANQGSEA come from the germline V gene. The CDR3 totals 13 residues. The chain is built from TRBV29-1 and TRBJ2-7; D could derive from TRBD1 or TRBD2 (5 bases each). The clonotype originates from a human donor in good health. Sequenced: blood. The CDR3: CSVEDQGGYEQYF. The CDR3 DNA reads TGCAGCGTTGAAGATCAGGGCGGGTACGAGCAGTACTTC.